The entry that follows covers one T cell receptor (beta chain) sequence. One base away lies a much larger clone, so this may be a sequencing read error. The QIAseq Immune Repertoire TCR panel built the libraries from roughly 15 ng of total RNA. TCRdb called the reads again in MiXCR, with one record for every CDR3 protein. The repertoire consists of around 1,200 distinct CDR3 sequences, with about 8% occurring once and the leading ten covering roughly 10%. This specimen belongs to a study of circulating CD8 cells and anti-PD-1 response in melanoma. The V gene end was trimmed by 4 bases and the J gene end by 3 bases; junction bases not matched to a gene: 5. The CDR3 runs to 14 residues. Live CD3+CD8+TCRalphabeta+ cells were sorted into four subsets by PD-1 and/or TIGIT.

The genes are TRBV12-3 or TRBV12-4 and TRBJ2-5, with TRBD2 matching 7 bases. The sequence came from a human donor with melanoma. The sample consisted of CD8+ T cells from PBMCs, taken at baseline or after one month of anti-PD-1 therapy (not recorded which). CDR3: CASSSRGVEETQYF. As DNA, the CDR3 is TGTGCCAGCAGTTCACGGGGGGTTGAAGAGACCCAGTACTTC.